The entry below gives a single T cell receptor (beta chain) sequence along with its context. The data are from a study of cytomegalovirus exposure and HLA in healthy donors. Germline V lookup: CDR1 WNHNN, CDR2 SYGVQD (reference sequence). The V segment lost 0 bases and the J segment 3 bases; nucleotides outside the gene matches: 6. There are 16 residues in the CDR3. The PCR was carried out with 60 Vbeta primers and 13 Jbeta primers. Produced via immunoSEQ multiplex PCR; TCRdb's table is partial and in-frame only. The data contain about 140,000 clones, 60% to 80% of them singletons. The clonotype was recovered from a man younger than 35 in good health and CMV-seronegative. The material sequenced was PBMCs. V usage is TRBV10-1 and J usage is TRBJ2-7; 9 bases fit TRBD2. CDR3 in amino acids: CASSESLAGLNYEQYF. DNA for the CDR3: TGCGCCAGCAGTGAGTCGCTAGCGGGGCTGAACTACGAGCAGTACTTC.